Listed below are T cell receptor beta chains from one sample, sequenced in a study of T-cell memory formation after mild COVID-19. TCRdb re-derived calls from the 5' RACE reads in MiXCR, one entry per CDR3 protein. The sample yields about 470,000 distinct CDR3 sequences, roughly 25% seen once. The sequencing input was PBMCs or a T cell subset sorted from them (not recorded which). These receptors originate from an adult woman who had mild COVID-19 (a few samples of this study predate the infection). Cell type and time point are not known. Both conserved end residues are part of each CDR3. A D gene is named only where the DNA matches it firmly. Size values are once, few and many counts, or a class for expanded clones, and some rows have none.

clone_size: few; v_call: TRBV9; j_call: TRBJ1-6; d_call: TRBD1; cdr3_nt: TGTGCCAGCAGCTCCGGGACAGGGGATTCACCCCTCCACTTT; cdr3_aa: CASSSGTGDSPLHF
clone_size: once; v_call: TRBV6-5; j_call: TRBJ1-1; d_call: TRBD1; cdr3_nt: TGTGCCAGCACCGAAGCCGGGACAGGAGTCGAAGCTTTCTTT; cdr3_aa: CASTEAGTGVEAFF
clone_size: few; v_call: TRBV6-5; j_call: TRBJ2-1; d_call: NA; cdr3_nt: TGTGCCAGCAGTTACAGAAGAACCTACAATGAGCAGTTCTTC; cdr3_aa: CASSYRRTYNEQFF
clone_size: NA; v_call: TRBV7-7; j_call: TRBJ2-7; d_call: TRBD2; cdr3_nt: TGTGCTAGCAGCTTTGAAGCGGGGGCCGGGGAGCAGTACTTC; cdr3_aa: CASSFEAGAGEQYF
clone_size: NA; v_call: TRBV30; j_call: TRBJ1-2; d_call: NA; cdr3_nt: TGTGCCTGGAGAACGACAGGACAATACTATGGCTACACCTTC; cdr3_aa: CAWRTTGQYYGYTF
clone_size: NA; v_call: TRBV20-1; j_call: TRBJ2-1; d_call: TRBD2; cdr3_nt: TGCAGTGCGTATTGGCTGCCGGGACTAGAGTCCTACAATGAGCAGTTCTTC; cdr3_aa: CSAYWLPGLESYNEQFF
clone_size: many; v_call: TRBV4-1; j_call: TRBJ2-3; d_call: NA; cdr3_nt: TGCGCCAGCAGCCTTGGGGGGCATGTAGGAGATACGCAGTATTTT; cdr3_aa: CASSLGGHVGDTQYF
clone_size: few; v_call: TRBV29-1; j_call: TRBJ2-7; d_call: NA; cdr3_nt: TGCAGCGTTGTAAGGACCGGAACCTACGAGCAGTACTTC; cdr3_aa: CSVVRTGTYEQYF
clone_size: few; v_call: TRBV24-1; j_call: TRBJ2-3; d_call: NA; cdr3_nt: TGTGCCACCAGTGATTTTCGGCAAGATACGCAGTATTTT; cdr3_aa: CATSDFRQDTQYF
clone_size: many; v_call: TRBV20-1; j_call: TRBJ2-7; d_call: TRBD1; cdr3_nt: TGCAGTGCTAGGTCAGACAGGGGCGGGCTGGAGCAGTACTTC; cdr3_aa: CSARSDRGGLEQYF
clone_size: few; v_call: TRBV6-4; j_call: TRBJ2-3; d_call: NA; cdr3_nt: TGTGCCAGCAGTGACTCCTGGGGGCGCACAGATACGCAGTATTTT; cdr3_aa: CASSDSWGRTDTQYF
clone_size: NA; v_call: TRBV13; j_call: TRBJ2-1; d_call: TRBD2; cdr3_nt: TGTGCCAGCAGCTTTCTAGGGACTATTTATGAGCAGTTCTTC; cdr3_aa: CASSFLGTIYEQFF
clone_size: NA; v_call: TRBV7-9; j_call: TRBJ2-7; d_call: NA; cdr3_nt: TGTGCCAGCAGCTTCAACCCCTTACCGGGACGGGAGTACGAGCAGTACTTC; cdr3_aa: CASSFNPLPGREYEQYF
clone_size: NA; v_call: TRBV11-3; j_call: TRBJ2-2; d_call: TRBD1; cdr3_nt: TGTGCCAGCAGCTTAAGGTCTACAGGGGCGGTCGGGGAGCTGTTTTTT; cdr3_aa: CASSLRSTGAVGELFF
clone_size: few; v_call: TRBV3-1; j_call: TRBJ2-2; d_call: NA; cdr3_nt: TGTGCCAGCAGCCTGACACAAAACACCGGGGAGCTGTTTTTT; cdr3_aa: CASSLTQNTGELFF
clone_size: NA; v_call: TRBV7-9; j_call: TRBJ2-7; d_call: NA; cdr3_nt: TGTGCCAGCAGCTTAGCGGGTACCAGGAGCTCCTACGAGCAGTACTTC; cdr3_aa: CASSLAGTRSSYEQYF
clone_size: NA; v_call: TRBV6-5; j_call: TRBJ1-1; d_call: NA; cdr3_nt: TGTGCCAGCACTTTTGGGGGAGGCACTGAAGCTTTCTTT; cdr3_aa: CASTFGGGTEAFF
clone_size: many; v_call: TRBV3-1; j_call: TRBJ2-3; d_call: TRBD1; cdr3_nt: TGTGCCAGCAGCCCGACAGGGACAAGCACAGATACGCAGTATTTT; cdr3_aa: CASSPTGTSTDTQYF
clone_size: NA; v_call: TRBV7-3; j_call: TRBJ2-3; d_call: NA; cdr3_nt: TGTGCCAGCAGCTTAACGTCCCCCGGTGGGAGTGGATCAGATACGCAGTATTTT; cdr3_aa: CASSLTSPGGSGSDTQYF
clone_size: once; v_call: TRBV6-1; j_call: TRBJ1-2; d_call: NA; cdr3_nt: TGTGCCAGCAGTGAAGCAGCAACAGTTAACTATGGCTACACCTTC; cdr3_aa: CASSEAATVNYGYTF
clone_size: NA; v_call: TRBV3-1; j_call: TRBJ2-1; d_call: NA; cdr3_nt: TGTGCCAGCAGCCCGGACGGGGGTAGCTCCTACAATGAGCAGTTCTTC; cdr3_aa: CASSPDGGSSYNEQFF
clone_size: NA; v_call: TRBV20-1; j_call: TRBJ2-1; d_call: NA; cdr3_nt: TGCAGTGCTAGAAAGGCTGGCGATGAGCAGTTCTTC; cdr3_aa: CSARKAGDEQFF